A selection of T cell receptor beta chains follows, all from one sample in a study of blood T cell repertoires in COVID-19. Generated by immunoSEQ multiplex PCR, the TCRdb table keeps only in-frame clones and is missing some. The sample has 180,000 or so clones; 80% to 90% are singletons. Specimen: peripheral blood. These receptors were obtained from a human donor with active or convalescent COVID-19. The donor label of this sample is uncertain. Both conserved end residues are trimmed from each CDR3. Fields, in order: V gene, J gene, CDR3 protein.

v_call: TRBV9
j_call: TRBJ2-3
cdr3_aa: ASSRYIDTQY

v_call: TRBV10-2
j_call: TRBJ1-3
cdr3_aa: ASSDKGAGNTIY

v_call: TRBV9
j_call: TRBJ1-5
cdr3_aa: ASSVEGTVNQPQH

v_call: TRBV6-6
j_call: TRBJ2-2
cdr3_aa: ASRSIAGGIPGELF

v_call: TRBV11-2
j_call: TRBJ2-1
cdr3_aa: ASSLTSGHLGEQF

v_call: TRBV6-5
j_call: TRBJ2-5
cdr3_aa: ASKATNQETQY

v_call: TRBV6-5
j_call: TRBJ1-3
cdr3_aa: ASSYTGPTGNTIY

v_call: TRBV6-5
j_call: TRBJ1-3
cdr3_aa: ASSYSAGGNTIY

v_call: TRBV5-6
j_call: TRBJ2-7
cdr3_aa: ASSLGLAGGFYEQY

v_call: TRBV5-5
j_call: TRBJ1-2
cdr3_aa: ASSPQVGTGGASGYT

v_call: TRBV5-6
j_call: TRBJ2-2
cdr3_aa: ASSFERTGELF

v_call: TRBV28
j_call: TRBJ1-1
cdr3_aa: ASSLTGGRVTEAF

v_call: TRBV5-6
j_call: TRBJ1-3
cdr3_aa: ASSLTGGNTIY

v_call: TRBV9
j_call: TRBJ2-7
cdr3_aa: ASSVSAGVHEQY

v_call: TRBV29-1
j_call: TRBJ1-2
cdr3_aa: SVLDRGHFGYGYT

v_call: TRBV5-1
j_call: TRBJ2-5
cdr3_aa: ASSLGGRGETQY

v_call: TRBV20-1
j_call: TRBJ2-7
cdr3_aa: SASWGSGLQQY

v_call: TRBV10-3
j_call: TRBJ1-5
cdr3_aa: AISRESQPQH

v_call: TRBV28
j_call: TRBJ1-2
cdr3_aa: ASSLVGGGYGYT

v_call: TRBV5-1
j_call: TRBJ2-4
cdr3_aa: ASSSTTTVLLAKNIQY

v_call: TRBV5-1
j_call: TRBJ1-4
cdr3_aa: ASSLPMTGATNEKLF

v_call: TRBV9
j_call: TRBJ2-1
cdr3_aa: ASSVAGGKYNEQF

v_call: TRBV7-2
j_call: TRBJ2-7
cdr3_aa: ASSLARAGGPYEQY

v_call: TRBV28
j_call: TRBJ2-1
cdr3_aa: ASRREVEF

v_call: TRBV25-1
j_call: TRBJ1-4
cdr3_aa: ASSDRGSGEKLF

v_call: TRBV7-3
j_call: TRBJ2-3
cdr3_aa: ASSRGGSTDTQY

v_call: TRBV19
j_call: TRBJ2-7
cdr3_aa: ASSPGLGGTYEQY

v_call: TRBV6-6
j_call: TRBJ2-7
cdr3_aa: ASSYLAGSYEQY

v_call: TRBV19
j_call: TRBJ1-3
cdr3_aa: ASSIVGGGNTIY

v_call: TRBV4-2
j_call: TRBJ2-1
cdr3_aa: ASSLPGQTTGSQF

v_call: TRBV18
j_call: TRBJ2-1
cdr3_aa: ATAVGGNNEQF

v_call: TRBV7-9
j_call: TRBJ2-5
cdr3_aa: ASSQGGETQY

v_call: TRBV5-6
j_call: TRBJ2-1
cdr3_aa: ASSGQTSGGHYNEQF

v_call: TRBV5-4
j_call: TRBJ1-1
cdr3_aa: ASSWKQGNTEAF

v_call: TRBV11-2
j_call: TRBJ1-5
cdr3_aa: ASSSGLDRHQH

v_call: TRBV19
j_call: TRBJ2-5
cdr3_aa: ASSIKQGFQETQY

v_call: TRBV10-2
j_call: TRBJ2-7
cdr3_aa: ASSETGQGRYEQY

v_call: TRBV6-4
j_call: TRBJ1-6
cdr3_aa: ASSLRGSQNSPLH

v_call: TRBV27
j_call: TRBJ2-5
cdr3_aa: ASRLTSQETQY

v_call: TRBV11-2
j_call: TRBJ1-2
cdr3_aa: ASSTRGGYT

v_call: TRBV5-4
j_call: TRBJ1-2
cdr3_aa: ASTWRSGATGNPGYT

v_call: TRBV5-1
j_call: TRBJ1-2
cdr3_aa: ASSLEPGQPYGYT

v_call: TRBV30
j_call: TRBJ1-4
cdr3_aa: AWEGTVREKLF

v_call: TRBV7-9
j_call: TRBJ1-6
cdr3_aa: ASSSGQGNSPLH

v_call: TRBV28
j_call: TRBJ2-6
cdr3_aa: ASSFVVGSSGANVLT

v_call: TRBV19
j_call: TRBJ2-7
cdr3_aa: ASSIAADSYEQY

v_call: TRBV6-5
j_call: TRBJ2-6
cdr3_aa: AAEGQAKANVLT

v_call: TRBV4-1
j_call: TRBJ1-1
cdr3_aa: ASSQESQGAGEAF

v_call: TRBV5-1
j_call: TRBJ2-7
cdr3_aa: ASRRDSYEQY

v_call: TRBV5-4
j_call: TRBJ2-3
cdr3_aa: ASSLGPAGTSVDTQY

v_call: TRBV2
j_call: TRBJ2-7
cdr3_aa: ASSKGGSVTGVQY

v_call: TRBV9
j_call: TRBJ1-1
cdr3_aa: ASSVDRSTAEAF

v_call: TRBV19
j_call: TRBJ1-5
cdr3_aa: ASSINRNNQPQH

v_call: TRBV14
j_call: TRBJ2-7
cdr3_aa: ASDLLLGEKY

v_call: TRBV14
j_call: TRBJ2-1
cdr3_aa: ASSLAGGLYNEQF